This TCR beta chain was captured by sequencing in a study of blood T cells in healthy people across ages (dated by TCRdb to between 2014 and 2017). Study-wide context: Template switching captured roughly one uniquely barcoded TCR beta cDNA molecule per two T cells in model experiments. Four age groups were formed from the donors: young (average roughly 15 years), middle-aged (approximately 40), aged (approximately 60) and long-lived (roughly 81). To avoid experimental bias, donors of different ages were randomly spread across the sequencing lanes. Using the same blood draw, the study looked at two additional independent replicas of 1 million unique cDNA reads for two donors, one aged 18 to 30 and the other aged 80 or older. Using deep sequencing normalized with unique cDNA molecular identifiers, the study measured how TCR beta repertoire diversity changes with age.

Results and caveats for the whole study, not just this receptor: Observed TCR beta diversity per million T cells fell roughly linearly with age, and a significant reduction was already apparent by age roughly 40. Bulk unsorted PBMC profiling prevented conclusive comparison of naive and antigen-experienced compartments. The percentage of naive T cells measured by flow cytometry correlated strongly with observed TCR beta diversity. Because donor CMV infection status was unknown, age-related changes in expanded clonotypes were potentially confounded. Estimates of total diversity from one million sequenced T cells were regarded as lower bounds and underestimates. Compared with the aged group, the long-lived group had more naive CD4+ T cells, fewer expanded clones and increased TCR diversity, suggesting age selection.

Receptor libraries were prepared by 5' RACE. The sequencer listed for this sample is Illumina HiSeq 2500. A second about 6 to 11 cycle PCR used a sample-barcoded 5' primer and a J-beta primer mix. A template-switch 5' adaptor carrying 12 random nucleotides introduced a unique molecular identifier onto each TCR beta cDNA molecule. At least 2.5 million CDR3-containing paired-end reads were obtained from each sample. The Mint cDNA synthesis kit, primed by a TRBC-specific oligonucleotide, was used to synthesize first-strand cDNA from all RNA. After uracil-DNA glycosylase treatment, a first 18-cycle PCR used universal primers M1SS and BC2_uni_R on all cDNA. On the authors' methods: For normalization, 1 million high-quality reads were randomly selected from each sample, with every read carrying a distinct molecular identifier. Instead of being binned into consensus sequences, reads with shared molecular identifiers were discarded. MiTCR, with a Q25 quality threshold and the strictest error-elimination algorithm, was used for CDR3 identification, clonotype clustering and error correction. A nonparametric unseen species model with Euler transformation was used to estimate a lower bound on total TCR beta diversity. TCRdb itself trimmed the public reads at Q25 with fastp, ran MiXCR and retained productive beta chains. Each CDR3 protein appears once, grouped with its most common genes and DNA. These V and J calls derive from TCRdb rather than the authors' analysis. This sample gives 1,500,000 or so distinct CDR3 sequences in total; roughly 43% of them show up just once. Of the sample, more than 4% falls within the top ten clones.

The CDR3 goes from the cysteine to the phenylalanine over 16 residues. Just the 48-base CDR3 DNA is kept, in frame starting at base 1. The germline V gene specifies SGHRS as CDR1 and YFSETQ as CDR2. V is trimmed back by 4 bases and J by 1 base, and the junction contains 6 bases that no gene match accounts for. Systemically healthy Caucasian individuals from Russia, some 36 in total and aged roughly 6 to 100 years, were included as donors. Each donor gave about 10 milliliters of peripheral blood, drawn into EDTA-treated Vacutainer tubes. PBMCs were isolated by Ficoll-Paque density-gradient centrifugation, with at least 6 million obtained per sample. Total RNA, at least 6 micrograms per sample, was extracted from PBMCs with Trizol reagent. The percentages of naive CD45RAhigh/CD27high T cells were determined by flow cytometry on a PBMC aliquot from every donor. This clonotype has just a few counts. Its antigen target is currently unknown. Qualities for individual bases were not recorded, and no much larger clone is one base off.

This TCR was recovered from a woman aged 18-29 years in good health. The chain uses TRBV5-1 and TRBJ1-1; 11 bases in the middle match TRBD1. The sequenced sample was blood. The CDR3 in this case is CASSARDRGRNTEAFF. In nucleotides, the sequence is TGCGCCAGCAGCGCCCGGGACAGGGGGAGGAACACTGAAGCTTTCTTT.